Listed here is a single T cell receptor beta chain. Its antigen is still unknown. The sample comes from a study of OX40 agonist ivuxolimab in advanced cancers. Overall study context: With ivuxolimab, an agonistic anti-OX40 (CD134) antibody, patients were treated.

Using immunoSEQ multiplex PCR, the repertoire was profiled, and TCRdb retains in-frame clones only, with some absent. The sample yields around 69,000 clones, about 86% seen once. Study results and limitations: Averaging showed that CD8+ T cells had more expanded clones than CD4+ did.

Sequencing used CD4+ or CD8+ T cells sorted from blood, obtained in a trial of the OX40 agonist ivuxolimab. This TCR was recovered from an adult with an advanced solid tumor such as melanoma, head and neck, liver or kidney cancer.

The CDR3 here is CASRVGQGFGTQYF. The CDR3 bases are TGTGCCAGCAGGGTGGGGCAGGGATTTGGGACCCAGTACTTC. The chain uses TRBV6-5 and TRBJ2-5; a weak D match, TRBD1 (5 bases). The germline V gene has CDR1 MNHEY and CDR2 SVGAGI. CDR3 length: 14 amino acids. V was clipped by 6 bases and J by 7 bases, with 18 bases between them.